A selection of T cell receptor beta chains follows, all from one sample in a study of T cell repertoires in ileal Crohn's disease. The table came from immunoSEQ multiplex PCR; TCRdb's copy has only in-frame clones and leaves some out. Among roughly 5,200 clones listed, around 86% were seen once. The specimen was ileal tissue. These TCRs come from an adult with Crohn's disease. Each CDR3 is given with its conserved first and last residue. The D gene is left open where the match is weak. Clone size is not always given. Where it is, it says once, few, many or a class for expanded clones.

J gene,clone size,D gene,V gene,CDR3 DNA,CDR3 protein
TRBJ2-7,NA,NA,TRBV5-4,TGTGCCAGCAGCTTGGCCGGGACCTCCTACGAGCAGTACTTC,CASSLAGTSYEQYF
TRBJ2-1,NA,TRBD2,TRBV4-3,TGCGCCAGCAGCCAAGCGGCTAGCGGGAGGGGGATAGAGCAGTTCTTC,CASSQAASGRGIEQFF
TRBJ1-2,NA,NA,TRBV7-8,TGTGCCAGCAGCCTCCAGCCTAACTATGGCTACACCTTC,CASSLQPNYGYTF
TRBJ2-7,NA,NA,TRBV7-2,TGTGCCAGCAGCTTAACGGCCGGACCCAACTACGAGCAGTACTTC,CASSLTAGPNYEQYF
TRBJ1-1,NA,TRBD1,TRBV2,TGTGCCAGCAGAGAGACAGGGGGCGAACGCACTGAAGCTTTCTTT,CASRETGGERTEAFF
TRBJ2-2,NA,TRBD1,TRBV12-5,TGTGCTAGTGGTCCAGGACAGGGTCGGACCGGGGAGCTGTTTTTT,CASGPGQGRTGELFF
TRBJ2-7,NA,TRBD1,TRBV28,TGTGCCAGCAGAAAGACAGGGACGTTCTACGAGCAGTACTTC,CASRKTGTFYEQYF
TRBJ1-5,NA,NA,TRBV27,TGTGCCAGCAGTCCGCGCTGGGGCAATCAGCCCCAGCATTTT,CASSPRWGNQPQHF
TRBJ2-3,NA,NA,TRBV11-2,TGTGCCAGCAGCCCCGGTCGGGGTTCGCGTGTCACAGATACGCAGTATTTT,CASSPGRGSRVTDTQYF
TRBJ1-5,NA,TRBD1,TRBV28,TGTGCCAGCAGTTTATGGGGACAGGGAGGGAATCAGCCCCAGCATTTT,CASSLWGQGGNQPQHF
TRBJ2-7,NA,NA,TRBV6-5,TGTGCCAGCCTCCCCGGGGGTGGCTACGAGCAGTACTTC,CASLPGGGYEQYF
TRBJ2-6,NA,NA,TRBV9,TGTGCCAGCAGCAGTAGCGCCGTCTCTGGGGCCAACGTCCTGACTTTC,CASSSSAVSGANVLTF
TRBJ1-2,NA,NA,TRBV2,TGTGCCAGCAGGGCAGGGAGCTATGGCTACACCTTC,CASRAGSYGYTF
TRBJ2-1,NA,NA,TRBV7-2,TGTGCCAGCAGCTTAATGAATGGGGAGCAGTTCTTC,CASSLMNGEQFF
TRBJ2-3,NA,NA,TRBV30,TGTGCCTGGTCTGGGGTAGCAACAGATACGCAGTATTTT,CAWSGVATDTQYF
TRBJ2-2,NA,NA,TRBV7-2,TGTGCCAGCAGCTTAATCCTAGTAACCGGGGAGCTGTTTTTT,CASSLILVTGELFF
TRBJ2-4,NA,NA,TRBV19,TGTGCCAGTAGTATTACCGGGGCGTTAAACATTCAGTACTTC,CASSITGALNIQYF
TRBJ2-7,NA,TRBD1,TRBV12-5,TGTGCTAGTGGTTTGGCCTGGGACAGGGGAGGTTACGAGCAGTACTTC,CASGLAWDRGGYEQYF
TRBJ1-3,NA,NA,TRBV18,TGTGCCAGCTCTCTCAGGGGCCCACCTGGAAACACCATATATTTT,CASSLRGPPGNTIYF
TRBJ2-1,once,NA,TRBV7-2,TGTGCCAGCAGCTTAGAACGGGATACTGAGCAGTTCTTC,CASSLERDTEQFF
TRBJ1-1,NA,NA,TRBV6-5,TGTGCCAGCAGTTCAACAGCAGTGAACACTGAAGCTTTCTTT,CASSSTAVNTEAFF
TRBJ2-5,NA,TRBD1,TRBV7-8,TGTGCCAGCAGCAATTTACAGGGGCAAGAGACCCAGTACTTC,CASSNLQGQETQYF
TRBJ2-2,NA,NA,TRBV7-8,TGTGCCAGCAGCTACACTCTACAGGGTTCCGGGGAGCTGTTTTTT,CASSYTLQGSGELFF
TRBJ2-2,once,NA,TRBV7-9,TGTGCCAGCAGCTATTACACCGGGGAGCTGTTTTTT,CASSYYTGELFF
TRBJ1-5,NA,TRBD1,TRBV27,TGTGCCAGCAGCCCATCGCGACAGGGTTTCAGCAATCAGCCCCAGCATTTT,CASSPSRQGFSNQPQHF
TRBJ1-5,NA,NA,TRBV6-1,TGTGCCAGCAGTGCGGGGGTCCTTAGCAATCAGCCCCAGCATTTT,CASSAGVLSNQPQHF
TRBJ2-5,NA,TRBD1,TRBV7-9,TGTGCCAGCAGCTACCGGACAGGGGGAGGAGAGACCCAGTACTTC,CASSYRTGGGETQYF
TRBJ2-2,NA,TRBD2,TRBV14,TGTGCCAGCAGCCGACTAGCGGGGGGCACCGGGGAGCTGTTTTTT,CASSRLAGGTGELFF
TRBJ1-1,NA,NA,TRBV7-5,TGTGTCAGAAGCTCCCAACCGGGCGAGGGGGTCAAAAACACTGAAGCTTTCTTT,CVRSSQPGEGVKNTEAFF
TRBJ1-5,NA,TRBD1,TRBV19,TGTGCCAGTAGTACCCTAGACAGGGTAACTCAGCCCCAGCATTTT,CASSTLDRVTQPQHF
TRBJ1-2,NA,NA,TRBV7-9,TGTGCCAGCAGCTTTCAGGGCGACTATGGCTACACCTTC,CASSFQGDYGYTF
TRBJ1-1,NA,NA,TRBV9,TGTGCCAGCAGCGTAGGAGCTCTCGGGTGGGGAGGCACTGAAGCTTTCTTT,CASSVGALGWGGTEAFF
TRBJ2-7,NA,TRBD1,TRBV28,TGTGCCAGCAGAGCACCACAGGGGATCTCCTACGAGCAGTACTTC,CASRAPQGISYEQYF
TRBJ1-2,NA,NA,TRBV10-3,TGTGCCATCAGTGACCTCGGGAGTCGGGATGGCTACACCTTC,CAISDLGSRDGYTF
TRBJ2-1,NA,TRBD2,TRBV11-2,TGTGCCAGCAGCTTATCCCGACTAGCGGGAGTAAGGGATGAGCAGTTCTTC,CASSLSRLAGVRDEQFF
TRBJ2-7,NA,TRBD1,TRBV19,TGTGCCAGTAGTTCGACGGGACAGGGAGGCGAGCAGTACTTC,CASSSTGQGGEQYF
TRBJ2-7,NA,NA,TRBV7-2,TGTGCCAGCAGCGCCGACAACGAGCAGTACTTC,CASSADNEQYF
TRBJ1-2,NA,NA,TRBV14,TGTGCCAGCAGCCCCCCAGGGCGAGATGGCTACACCTTC,CASSPPGRDGYTF
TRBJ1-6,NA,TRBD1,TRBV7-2,TGTGCCAGCAGCCAACAGGGGGCGTATAATTCACCCCTCCACTTT,CASSQQGAYNSPLHF
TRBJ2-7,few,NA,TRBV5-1,TGCGCCAGCAGCTTAGGGGGGGCTAGGAACGAGCAGTACTTC,CASSLGGARNEQYF
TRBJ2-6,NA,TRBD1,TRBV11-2,TGTGCCAGCAGCTTAGGCCGGGACAGGGGCTCTGGGGCCAACGTCCTGACTTTC,CASSLGRDRGSGANVLTF
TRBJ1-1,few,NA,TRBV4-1,TGCGCCAGCAGCCAACTTCGTAGGGATGAAGCTTTCTTT,CASSQLRRDEAFF
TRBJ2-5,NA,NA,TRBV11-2,TGTGCCAGCAGCCTAATACAGGCACAAGAGACCCAGTACTTC,CASSLIQAQETQYF
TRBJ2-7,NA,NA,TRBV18,TGTGCCAGCTCACCGAGACTAACTAGGGACGAGCAGTACTTC,CASSPRLTRDEQYF
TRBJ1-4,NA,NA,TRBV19,TGTGCCAGTAGGGAACTTTCGGCTAATGAAAAACTGTTTTTT,CASRELSANEKLFF
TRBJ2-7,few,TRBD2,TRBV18,TGTGCCAGCTCACCGCGGGGGGGCTCCTACGAGCAGTACTTC,CASSPRGGSYEQYF
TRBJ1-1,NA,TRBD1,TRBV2,TGTGCCAGCAGTGAAGGCAAGAGGGCAGGGGGCATATTTCGCACTGAAGCTTTCTTT,CASSEGKRAGGIFRTEAFF
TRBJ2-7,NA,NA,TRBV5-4,TGTGCCAGCAGCTTGGGGCTCTACGAGCAGTACTTC,CASSLGLYEQYF
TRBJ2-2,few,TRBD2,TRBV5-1,TGCGCCAGCAGACCACCCACTAGCGGGGGGAACACCGGGGAGCTGTTTTTT,CASRPPTSGGNTGELFF
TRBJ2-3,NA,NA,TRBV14,TGTGCCAGCAGCCACGGGACTCACACAGATACGCAGTATTTT,CASSHGTHTDTQYF